The 22 T cell receptor beta chains presented below share a single source sample, sequenced in a study of T-cell reconstitution after alpha-beta-depleted transplantation in children. A library of TCRbeta sequences, prepared with unique molecular identifiers, was generated. Via MiXCR, TCRdb re-called the PCR reads, giving one row per CDR3 protein. This sample has fewer than 550,000 distinct CDR3 sequences, with around 15% found just once. Sequenced material: PBMCs, mostly from graft donor cells, taken 360 days after TCRalphabeta/CD19-depleted stem cell transplant. These receptors all come from a boy younger than two who had a stem cell transplant for Wiskott-Aldrich syndrome, so the T cells may come from the graft donor.

Many counts were recorded for this clonotype. The chain has TRBV5-1 and TRBJ2-5, with 12 nucleotides matching TRBD2. This CDR3 comprises 14 residues. Germline assignment: CDR1 SGHRS and CDR2 YFSETQ. Losses at the gene ends were 5 bases for V and 4 bases for J; bases not matched to a gene: 3. This CDR3 is CASSSGLAGETQYF. The CDR3 DNA reads as TGCGCCAGCAGTTCGGGACTAGCGGGAGAGACCCAGTACTTC.

The gene calls are TRBV20-1 and TRBJ2-7; 7 bases are a match to TRBD2. CDR1 is DFQATT and CDR2 is SNEGSKA in the germline V gene (reference sequence). The CDR3 totals 16 residues. Germline trimming cut 0 bases from V and 0 bases from J; bases unmatched to any gene: 8. The CDR3 sequence is CSAREYGLVGSYEQYF. CDR3 coding DNA: TGCAGTGCTAGAGAGTACGGACTAGTTGGCTCCTACGAGCAGTACTTC.

The CDR3 loop reads CASTHGADRHNEQFF. CDR3 nucleotides: TGTGCCAGCACCCACGGGGCGGACAGACACAATGAGCAGTTCTTC. This chain connects TRBV12-3 or TRBV12-4 to TRBJ2-1; tentative D call: TRBD1 (6 bases). The CDR3 consists of 15 residues. Trimming stripped 7 bases from V and 5 bases from J, with 18 bases between.

The rearrangement uses TRBV13 and TRBJ2-3; 14 bases fit TRBD2. CDR1 is PRHDT and CDR2 is FYEKMQ in the germline V gene (reference sequence). This CDR3 has 17 amino acids. Losses at the gene ends were 0 bases for V and 4 bases for J; bases not matched to a gene: 3. The CDR3 nucleotides read TGTGCCAGCAGCTTAGGCCGACTAGCGGGGGGGGCAGATACGCAGTATTTT. This gives the protein CASSLGRLAGGADTQYF.

The CDR3 reads CASGTFGGQGHGYTF. In DNA form, the CDR3 reads TGTGCCAGCGGTACTTTTGGGGGACAGGGCCATGGCTACACCTTC. V usage is TRBV2 and J usage is TRBJ1-2, with 9 bases fitting TRBD1. V lost 8 bases and J lost 6; bases outside the gene matches: 13. This CDR3 is built from 15 residues. Germline V gene sequence: CDR1 SNHLY, CDR2 FYNNEI.

The chain recombines TRBV6-1 with TRBJ2-7; 9 nucleotides match TRBD1. The V segment lost 7 bases and the J segment 3 bases; nucleotides outside the gene matches: 10. There are 15 residues in the CDR3. Germline CDR1 is MNHNS and CDR2 is SASEGT. The CDR3 reads CASTPTGTGFYEQYF. The CDR3 DNA sequence: TGTGCCAGCACCCCCACCGGGACAGGGTTCTACGAGCAGTACTTC.

The V call is TRBV6-5, the J call TRBJ2-5; tentatively, D is TRBD1 (5 bases). This CDR3 comprises 14 residues. Germline V gives CDR1 MNHEY, CDR2 SVGAGI. Trimming took 2 bases from V and 1 from J, leaving 8 bases between them. CDR3 nucleotide sequence: TGTGCCAGCAGTTACGGACACCTCCAAGAGACCCAGTACTTC. It specifies CASSYGHLQETQYF.

J is TRBJ2-1 and V is TRBV2, with D unresolved. The germline gives CDR1 SNHLY, CDR2 FYNNEI. CDR3 length: 12 residues. Trimming shortened V by 0 bases and J by 5 bases, and 2 bases separated the two germline ends. The CDR3 nucleotides are TGTGCCAGCAGTGAAGCTAACAATGAGCAGTTCTTC. It codes for CASSEANNEQFF.

This CDR3 reads CASSKSQGYNEQFF. CDR3 nucleotides: TGTGCCAGCAGCAAAAGCCAGGGCTACAATGAGCAGTTCTTC. The chain is built from TRBV11-3 and TRBJ2-1; the D gene is possibly TRBD1 (5 bases). CDR3 length: 14 amino acids. The V gene's germline CDR1 is SGHNT and CDR2 YENEEA. Trimming cost V 5 bases and J 3 bases, with 11 bases left between them.

The chain is built from TRBV29-1 and TRBJ2-5; 9 positions match TRBD1. J lost 1 base, V lost 4 bases, and 4 bases had no gene match. The CDR3 totals 14 residues. Germline V gene data show CDR1 as SQVTM and CDR2 as ANQGSEA. The CDR3 is CSVVLQGAQETQYF. Here the CDR3 DNA reads TGCAGCGTTGTCTTACAGGGGGCCCAAGAGACCCAGTACTTC.

This clonotype was counted only a few times. V gene TRBV5-1 combines with J gene TRBJ2-1; 7 bases are a match to TRBD1. V shed 1 base, J shed 0 bases, and the junction held 16 bases outside the gene matches. The germline V gene encodes CDR1 SGHRS and CDR2 YFSETQ. The CDR3 extends over 20 amino acids. The chain's CDR3 is CASSLRLGQFLGSSYNEQFF. The CDR3 nucleotides are TGCGCCAGCAGCTTGAGGCTGGGACAGTTCCTAGGGAGCTCCTACAATGAGCAGTTCTTC.

In its sample, this clonotype was seen once. The rearrangement links TRBV2 to TRBJ2-1; 11 positions match TRBD2. The germline gives CDR1 SNHLY, CDR2 FYNNEI. V lost 2 bases and J lost 15; bases outside the gene matches: 18. The CDR3 spans 17 residues. The DNA of the CDR3 is TGTGCCAGCAGTGAATTTGCAACTAGCGGGAGCCGGGGATTTCGGTTCTTC. Its protein product is CASSEFATSGSRGFRFF.

The V and J genes are TRBV15 and TRBJ2-5; D is ambiguous. Trimming stripped 3 bases from V and 2 bases from J, with 13 bases between. Germline CDR1 LNHNV, CDR2 YYDKDF (reference sequence). This CDR3 contains 15 residues. The CDR3 DNA reads as TGTGCCACCAGCAGGTCCCTTGGGTTACAAGAGACCCAGTACTTC. Amino acid sequence: CATSRSLGLQETQYF.

V usage is TRBV4-1 and J usage is TRBJ1-2, with D tentatively TRBD1 (5 bases). The V gene's germline CDR1 is MGHRA and CDR2 YSYEKL. Between the trimmed V and J ends, which lost 5 bases and 7 bases, there was a span of 17 bases. The CDR3 sequence is 14 residues long. As DNA, the CDR3 is TGCGCCAGCAGCTACTTTGGGACTAAGGCTGGCTACACCTTC. It specifies CASSYFGTKAGYTF.

The genes are TRBV10-2 and TRBJ2-1; D is unclear. Germline CDR1 WSHSY, CDR2 SAAADI. V shed 9 bases and J shed 0 bases, with 12 bases lying between them. This CDR3 spans 14 amino acids. The CDR3 protein is CASYTESSYNEQFF. Written as DNA, the CDR3 is TGCGCCAGTTATACAGAGAGCTCCTACAATGAGCAGTTCTTC.

The CDR3 DNA is TGTGCCAGCAGCTTAAGCGGTAGTGCTAACACTGAAGCTTTCTTT. Its protein product is CASSLSGSANTEAFF. The chain carries TRBV11-3 and TRBJ1-1; no reliable D call. The CDR3 runs 15 residues. Germline V gives CDR1 SGHNT, CDR2 YENEEA. V was clipped by 2 bases and J by 2 bases, with 12 bases between them.

In this sample, this clonotype turned up a few times. CDR3 residues: CASSQGPRRPDTQYF. DNA for the CDR3: TGTGCCAGCAGCCAAGGACCACGGAGACCAGATACGCAGTATTTT. The V and J genes are TRBV14 and TRBJ2-3, with unresolved D. Trimming stripped 1 base from V and 4 bases from J, with 12 bases between. The V gene's germline CDR1 is SGHDN and CDR2 FVKESK. The CDR3 spans 15 residues.

The gene calls are TRBV4-2 and TRBJ2-1; 10 bases align to TRBD2. Germline V gene lookup returns CDR1 LGHNA and CDR2 YNFKEQ. This CDR3 has 16 amino acids. The V gene end was trimmed by 3 bases and the J gene end by 8 bases; junction bases not matched to a gene: 10. CDR3 sequence (DNA): TGTGCCAGCAGCCACCCCGGAGCGGGGGGGTCCCATGAGCAGTTCTTC. It codes for CASSHPGAGGSHEQFF.

This clonotype appeared a few times. The chain links TRBV6-2 or TRBV6-3 to TRBJ2-2; D is possibly TRBD1 (6 bases). Germline V lookup: CDR1 MNHEY, CDR2 SVGEGT. The CDR3 loop spans 13 amino acids. V gave up 7 bases and J gave up 6 bases, with 12 bases separating them. The chain's CDR3 is CASTSTGPGELFF. Here the CDR3 DNA reads TGTGCCAGCACCTCAACAGGGCCCGGGGAGCTGTTTTTT.

Notes on this clonotype: The junction departs from the called germline gene at one end, perhaps through a read error. The chain couples TRBV7-9 to TRBJ2-2; D is possibly TRBD1 or TRBD2 (5 bases each). Germline loops: CDR1 SEHNR, CDR2 FQNEAQ (reference sequence). The CDR3 has 13 residues. In DNA form, the CDR3 reads TGTGCCAGCACCCTAAAGGGGACCGGGCAGCTGTTTTTT. Translating it yields CASTLKGTGQLFF.

The chain has TRBV4-1 and TRBJ2-1; TRBD2 aligns across 10 bases. Trimming at V came to 4 bases and at J to 8 bases, leaving 14 bases not matched to a gene. Germline CDR1 MGHRA, CDR2 YSYEKL. This CDR3 has 17 amino acids. The CDR3 bases are TGCGCCAGCAGCCTGCCGGCTTCCGGGACTAGCGATGATGAGCAGTTCTTC. It codes for CASSLPASGTSDDEQFF.

This clonotype occurred many times. This chain uses TRBV12-3 or TRBV12-4 with TRBJ2-1, with 7 bases lining up with TRBD1. Losses at the gene ends were 5 bases for V and 4 bases for J; bases not matched to a gene: 5. The CDR3 is 14 amino acids. CDR3 in DNA: TGTGCCAGCAGTCCGACAGGGCCTTACAATGAGCAGTTCTTC. Translating it yields CASSPTGPYNEQFF.